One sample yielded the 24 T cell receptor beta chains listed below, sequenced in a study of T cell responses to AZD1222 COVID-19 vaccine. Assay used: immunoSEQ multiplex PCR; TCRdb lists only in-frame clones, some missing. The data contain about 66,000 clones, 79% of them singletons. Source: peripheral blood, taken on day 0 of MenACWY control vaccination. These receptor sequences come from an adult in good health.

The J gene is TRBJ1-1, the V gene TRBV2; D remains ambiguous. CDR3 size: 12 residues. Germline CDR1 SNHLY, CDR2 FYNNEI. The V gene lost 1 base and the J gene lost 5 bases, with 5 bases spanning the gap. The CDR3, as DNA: TGTGCCAGCAGTGAAGTGTCAACTGAAGCTTTCTTT. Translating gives CASSEVSTEAFF.

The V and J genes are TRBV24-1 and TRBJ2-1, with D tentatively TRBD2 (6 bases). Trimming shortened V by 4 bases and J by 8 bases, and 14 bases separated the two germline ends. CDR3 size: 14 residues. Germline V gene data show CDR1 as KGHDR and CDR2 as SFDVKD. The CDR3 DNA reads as TGTGCCACCAGTGAAGGAGGGCCCTTCGATGAGCAGTTCTTC. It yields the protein CATSEGGPFDEQFF.

The CDR3 region has the DNA TGCAGCGCTATTAGCGGGAGTGGGTATGAGCAGTTCTTC. Its translation: CSAISGSGYEQFF. The chain carries TRBV29-1 and TRBJ2-1; TRBD2 aligns across 9 bases. The CDR3 loop spans 13 amino acids. Germline CDR1 and CDR2: SQVTM and ANQGSEA. With 7 bases clipped from V and 8 bases from J, the junction kept 9 bases outside the gene matches.

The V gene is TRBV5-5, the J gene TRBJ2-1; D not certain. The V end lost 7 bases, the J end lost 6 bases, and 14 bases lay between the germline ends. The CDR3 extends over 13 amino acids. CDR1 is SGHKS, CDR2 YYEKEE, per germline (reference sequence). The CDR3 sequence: CASGQVHANEQFF. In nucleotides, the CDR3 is TGTGCCAGCGGGCAGGTCCACGCCAATGAGCAGTTCTTC.

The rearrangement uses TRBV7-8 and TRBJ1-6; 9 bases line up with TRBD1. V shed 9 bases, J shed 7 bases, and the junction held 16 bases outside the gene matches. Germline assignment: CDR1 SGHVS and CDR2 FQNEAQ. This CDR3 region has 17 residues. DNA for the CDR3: TGTGCCAGTTCCGGGACAGGGTTAGGGCCTGACAATTCACCCCTCCACTTT. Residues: CASSGTGLGPDNSPLHF. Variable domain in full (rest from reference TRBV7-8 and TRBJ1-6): GAGVSQSPRYKVAKRGQDVALRCDPISGHVSLFWYQQALGQGPEFLTYFQNEAQLDKSGLPSDRFFAERPEGSVSTLKIQRTQQEDSAVYLCASSGTGLGPDNSPLHFGNGTRLTVT.

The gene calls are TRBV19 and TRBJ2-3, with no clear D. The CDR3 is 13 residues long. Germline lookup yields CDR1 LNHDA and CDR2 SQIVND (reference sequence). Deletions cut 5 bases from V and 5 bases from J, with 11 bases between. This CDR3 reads CASSRDVGDTQYF. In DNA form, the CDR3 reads TGTGCCAGTAGTCGAGATGTAGGAGATACGCAGTATTTT.

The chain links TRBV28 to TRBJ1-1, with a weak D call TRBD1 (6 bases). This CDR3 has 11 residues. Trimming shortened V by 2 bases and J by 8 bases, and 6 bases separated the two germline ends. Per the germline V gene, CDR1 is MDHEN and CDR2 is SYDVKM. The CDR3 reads CASSLGGEAFF. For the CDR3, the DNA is TGTGCCAGCAGTTTAGGGGGCGAAGCTTTCTTT.

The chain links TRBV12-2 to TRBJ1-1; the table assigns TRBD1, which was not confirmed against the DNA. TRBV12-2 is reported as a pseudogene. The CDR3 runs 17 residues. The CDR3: CASRLARESGVNTEAFF. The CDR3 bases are TGTGCAAGTCGCTTAGCGCGAGAGTCAGGGGTGAACACTGAAGCTTTCTTT.

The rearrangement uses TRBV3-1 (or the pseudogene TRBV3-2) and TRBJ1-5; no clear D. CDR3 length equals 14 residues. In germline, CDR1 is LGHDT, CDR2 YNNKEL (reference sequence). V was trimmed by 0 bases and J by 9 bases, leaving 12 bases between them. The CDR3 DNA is TGTGCCAGCAGCCAAGATCTTGTGGGGTCGCCCCAGCATTTT. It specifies CASSQDLVGSPQHF.

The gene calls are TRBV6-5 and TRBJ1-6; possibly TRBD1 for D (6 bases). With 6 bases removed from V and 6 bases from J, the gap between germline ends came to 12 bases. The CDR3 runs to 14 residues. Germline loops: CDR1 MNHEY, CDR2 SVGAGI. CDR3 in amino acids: CASSSGQINSPLHF. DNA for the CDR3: TGTGCCAGCAGCAGCGGACAGATTAATTCACCCCTCCACTTT.

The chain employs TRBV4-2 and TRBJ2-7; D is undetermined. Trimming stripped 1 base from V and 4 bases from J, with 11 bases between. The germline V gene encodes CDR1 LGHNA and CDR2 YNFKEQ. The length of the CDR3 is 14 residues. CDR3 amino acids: CASSQGTPAYEQYF. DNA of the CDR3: TGTGCCAGCAGCCAAGGCACTCCCGCATACGAGCAGTACTTC.

In DNA, the CDR3 is TGTGCCAGCAGCTTGTATGGTCTGGGGCCGGAGACCCAGTACTTC. Protein: CASSLYGLGPETQYF. This chain uses TRBV5-8 with TRBJ2-5; possibly TRBD1 for D (5 bases). Germline CDR1 and CDR2: SGHTS and YDEGEE. CDR3 length: 15 residues. Trimming stripped 1 base from V and 5 bases from J, with 15 bases between. The entire variable domain, with the rest obtained from reference TRBV5-8 and TRBJ2-5, is as follows: EAGVTQSPTHLIKTRGQQATLRCSPISGHTSVYWYQQALGLGLQFLLWYDEGEERNRGNFPPRFSGRQFPNYSSELNVNALELEDSALYLCASSLYGLGPETQYFGPGTRLLVL.

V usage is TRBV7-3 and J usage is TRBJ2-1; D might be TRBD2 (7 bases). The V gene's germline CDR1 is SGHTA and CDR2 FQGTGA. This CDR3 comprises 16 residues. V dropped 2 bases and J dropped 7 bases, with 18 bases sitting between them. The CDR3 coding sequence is TGTGCCAGCAGCTTAGGCGGGGGCGCCAAGGTGAATGAGCAGTTCTTC. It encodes CASSLGGGAKVNEQFF.

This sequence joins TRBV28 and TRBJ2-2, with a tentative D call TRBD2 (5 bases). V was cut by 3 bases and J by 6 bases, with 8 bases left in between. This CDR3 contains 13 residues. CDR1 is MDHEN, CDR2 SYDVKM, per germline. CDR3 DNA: TGTGCCAGCAGTTTGCGGGCGGCCGGGGAGCTGTTTTTT. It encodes CASSLRAAGELFF.

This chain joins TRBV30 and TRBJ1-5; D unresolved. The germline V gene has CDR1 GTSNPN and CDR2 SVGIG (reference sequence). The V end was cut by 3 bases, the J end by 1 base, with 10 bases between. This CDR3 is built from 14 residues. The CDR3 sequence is CAWSPAGSNQPQHF. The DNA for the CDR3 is TGTGCCTGGAGCCCAGCGGGAAGCAATCAGCCCCAGCATTTT.

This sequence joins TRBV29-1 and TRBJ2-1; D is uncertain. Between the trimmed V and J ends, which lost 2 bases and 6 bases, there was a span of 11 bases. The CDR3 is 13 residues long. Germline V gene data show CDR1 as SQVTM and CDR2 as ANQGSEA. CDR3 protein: CSVEIHLGNEQFF. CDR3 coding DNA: TGCAGCGTTGAAATTCACCTCGGCAATGAGCAGTTCTTC.

The CDR3 region has the DNA TGTGCCAGCAGTCCCCACGGGGAATCTGGGGCCAACGTCCTGACTTTC. It is translated as CASSPHGESGANVLTF. The V gene is TRBV27, the J gene TRBJ2-6; tentatively, D is TRBD2 (5 bases). V was cut by 5 bases and J by 1 base, with 12 bases left in between. The CDR3 is 16 residues long. The germline V gene has CDR1 MNHEY and CDR2 SMNVEV (reference sequence).

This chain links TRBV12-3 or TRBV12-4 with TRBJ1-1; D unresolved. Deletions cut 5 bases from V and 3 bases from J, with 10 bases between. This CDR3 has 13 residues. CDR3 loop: CASSPRTYTEAFF. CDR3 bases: TGTGCCAGCAGTCCACGAACATACACTGAAGCTTTCTTT.

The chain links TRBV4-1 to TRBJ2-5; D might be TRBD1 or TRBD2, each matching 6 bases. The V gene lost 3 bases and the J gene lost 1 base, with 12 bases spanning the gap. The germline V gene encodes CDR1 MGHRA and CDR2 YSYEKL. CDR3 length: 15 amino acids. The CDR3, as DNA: TGCGCCAGCAGCCAGGTCGGGGGCCCCCAAGAGACCCAGTACTTC. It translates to CASSQVGGPQETQYF.

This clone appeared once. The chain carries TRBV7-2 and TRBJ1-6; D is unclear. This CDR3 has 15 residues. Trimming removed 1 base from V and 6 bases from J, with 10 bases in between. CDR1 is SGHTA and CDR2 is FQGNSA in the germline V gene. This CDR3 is CASSLESRPNSPLHF. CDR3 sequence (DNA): TGTGCCAGCAGCTTAGAGTCCAGACCTAATTCACCCCTCCACTTT.

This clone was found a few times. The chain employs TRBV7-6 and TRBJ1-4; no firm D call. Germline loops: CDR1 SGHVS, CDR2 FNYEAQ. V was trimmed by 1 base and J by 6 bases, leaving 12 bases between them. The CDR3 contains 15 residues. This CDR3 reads CASSLEASKDEKLFF. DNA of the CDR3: TGTGCCAGCAGCTTAGAGGCCTCGAAGGATGAAAAACTGTTTTTT.

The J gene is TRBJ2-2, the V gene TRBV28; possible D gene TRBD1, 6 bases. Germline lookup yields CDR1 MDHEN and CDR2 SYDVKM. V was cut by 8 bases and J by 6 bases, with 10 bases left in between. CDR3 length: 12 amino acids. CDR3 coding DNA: TGTGCCAGCCAGGGGATCTCCGGGGAGCTGTTTTTT. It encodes CASQGISGELFF.

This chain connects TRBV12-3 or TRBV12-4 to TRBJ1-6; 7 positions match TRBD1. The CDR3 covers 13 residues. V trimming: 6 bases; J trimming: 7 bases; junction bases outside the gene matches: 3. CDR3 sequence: CASRQGQNSPLHF. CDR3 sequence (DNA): TGTGCCAGCAGACAGGGACAGAATTCACCCCTCCACTTT.

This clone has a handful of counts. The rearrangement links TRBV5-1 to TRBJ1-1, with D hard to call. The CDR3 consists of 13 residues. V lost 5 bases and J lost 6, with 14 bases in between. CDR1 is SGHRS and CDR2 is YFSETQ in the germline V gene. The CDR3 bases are TGCGCCAGCAGACCTGACACCGGACCTGAAGCTTTCTTT. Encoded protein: CASRPDTGPEAFF. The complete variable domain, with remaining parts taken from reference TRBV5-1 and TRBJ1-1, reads KAGVTQTPRYLIKTRGQQVTLSCSPISGHRSVSWYQQTPGQGLQFLFEYFSETQRNKGNFPGRFSGRQFSNSRSEMNVSTLELGDSALYLCASRPDTGPEAFFGQGTRLTVV.